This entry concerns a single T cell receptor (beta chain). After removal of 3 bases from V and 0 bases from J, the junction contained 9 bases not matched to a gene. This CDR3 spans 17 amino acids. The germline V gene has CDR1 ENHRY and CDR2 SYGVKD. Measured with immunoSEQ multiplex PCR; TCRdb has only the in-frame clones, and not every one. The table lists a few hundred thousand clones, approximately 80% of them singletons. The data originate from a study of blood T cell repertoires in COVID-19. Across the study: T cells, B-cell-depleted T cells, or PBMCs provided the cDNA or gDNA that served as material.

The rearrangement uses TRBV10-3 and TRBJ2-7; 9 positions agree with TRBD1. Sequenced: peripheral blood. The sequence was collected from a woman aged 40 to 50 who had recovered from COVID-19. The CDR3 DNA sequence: TGTGCCATCAGTGATTTCCCCGGACAGGGGCACTCCTACGAGCAGTACTTC. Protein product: CAISDFPGQGHSYEQYF.